This TCR beta chain was obtained from a study of cytomegalovirus exposure and HLA in healthy donors. The primer mix had 60 Vbeta and 13 Jbeta primers. Some clones are missing from TCRdb's copy, which holds only in-frame ones; the method was immunoSEQ multiplex PCR. The repertoire holds about 110,000 clones, with over 75% as singletons. The trim removed 4 bases at V and 2 bases at J, leaving 4 bases unmatched. Germline CDR1 reads MDHEN; CDR2 reads SYDVKM. This CDR3 comprises 15 residues. The genes are TRBV28 and TRBJ2-7; TRBD1 matches at 11 bases. The clonotype comes from a man aged 55-75 years in good health and CMV-seronegative. Sequencing was carried out using PBMCs. CDR3 nucleotide sequence: TGTGCCAGCAGTTATGGACAGGGGGCCACCTACGAGCAGTACGTC. Its protein product is CASSYGQGATYEQYV.